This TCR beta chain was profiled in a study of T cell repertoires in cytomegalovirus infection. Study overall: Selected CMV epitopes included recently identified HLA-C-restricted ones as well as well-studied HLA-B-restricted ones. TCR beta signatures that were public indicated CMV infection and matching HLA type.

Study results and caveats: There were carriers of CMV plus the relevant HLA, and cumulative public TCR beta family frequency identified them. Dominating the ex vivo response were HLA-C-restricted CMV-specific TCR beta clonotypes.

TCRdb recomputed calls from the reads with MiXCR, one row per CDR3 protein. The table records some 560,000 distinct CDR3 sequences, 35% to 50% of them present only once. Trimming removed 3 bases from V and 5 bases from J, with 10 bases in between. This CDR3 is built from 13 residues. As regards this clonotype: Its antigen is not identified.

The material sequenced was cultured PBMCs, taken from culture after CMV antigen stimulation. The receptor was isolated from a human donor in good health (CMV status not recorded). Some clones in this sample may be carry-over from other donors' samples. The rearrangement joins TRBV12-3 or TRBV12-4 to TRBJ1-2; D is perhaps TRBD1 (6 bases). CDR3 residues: CASSLGTQYGYTF. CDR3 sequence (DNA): TGTGCCAGCAGTTTGGGGACACAGTATGGCTACACCTTC.